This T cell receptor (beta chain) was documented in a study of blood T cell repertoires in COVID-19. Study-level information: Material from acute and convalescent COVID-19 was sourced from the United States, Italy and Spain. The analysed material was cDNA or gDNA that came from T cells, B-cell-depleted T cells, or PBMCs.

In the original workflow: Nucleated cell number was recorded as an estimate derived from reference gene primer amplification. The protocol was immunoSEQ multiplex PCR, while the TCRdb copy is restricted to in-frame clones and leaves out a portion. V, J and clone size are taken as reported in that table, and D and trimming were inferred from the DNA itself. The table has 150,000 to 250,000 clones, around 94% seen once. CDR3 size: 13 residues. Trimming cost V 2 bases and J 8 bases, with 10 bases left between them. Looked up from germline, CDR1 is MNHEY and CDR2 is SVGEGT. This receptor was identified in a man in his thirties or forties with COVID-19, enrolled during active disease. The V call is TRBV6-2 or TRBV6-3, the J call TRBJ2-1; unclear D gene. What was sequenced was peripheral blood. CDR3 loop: CASSYPGVDEQFF. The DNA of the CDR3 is TGTGCCAGCAGTTACCCAGGCGTAGATGAGCAGTTCTTC.